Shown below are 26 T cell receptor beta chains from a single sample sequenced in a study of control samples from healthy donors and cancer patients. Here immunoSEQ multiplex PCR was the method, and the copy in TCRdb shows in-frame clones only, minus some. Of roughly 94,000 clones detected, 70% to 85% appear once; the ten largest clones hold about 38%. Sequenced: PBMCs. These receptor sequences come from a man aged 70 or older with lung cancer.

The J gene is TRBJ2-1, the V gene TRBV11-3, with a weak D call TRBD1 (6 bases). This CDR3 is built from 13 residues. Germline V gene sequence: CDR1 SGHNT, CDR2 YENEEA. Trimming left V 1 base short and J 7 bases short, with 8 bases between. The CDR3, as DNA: TGTGCCAGCAGCTTAGTGGGGGCGAATGAGCAGTTCTTC. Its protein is CASSLVGANEQFF.

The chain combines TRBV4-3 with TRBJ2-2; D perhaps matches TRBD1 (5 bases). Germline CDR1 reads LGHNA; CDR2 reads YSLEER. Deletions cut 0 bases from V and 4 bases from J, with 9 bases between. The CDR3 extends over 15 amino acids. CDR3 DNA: TGCGCCAGCAGCCAAGATTTAAGGGGCACCGGGGAGCTGTTTTTT. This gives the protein CASSQDLRGTGELFF.

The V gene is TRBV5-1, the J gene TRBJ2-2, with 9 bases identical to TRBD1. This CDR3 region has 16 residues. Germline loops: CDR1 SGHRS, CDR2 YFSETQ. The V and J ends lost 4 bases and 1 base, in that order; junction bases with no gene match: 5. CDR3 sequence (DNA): TGCGCCAGCAGCGGGGCGGGACAGGGGAACACCGGGGAGCTGTTTTTT. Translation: CASSGAGQGNTGELFF.

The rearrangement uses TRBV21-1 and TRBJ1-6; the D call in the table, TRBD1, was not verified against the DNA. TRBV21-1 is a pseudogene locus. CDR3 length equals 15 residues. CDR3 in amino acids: CASSPRTDYNSPLHF. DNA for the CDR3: TGTGCCAGCAGCCCTCGGACAGACTATAATTCACCCCTCCACTTT.

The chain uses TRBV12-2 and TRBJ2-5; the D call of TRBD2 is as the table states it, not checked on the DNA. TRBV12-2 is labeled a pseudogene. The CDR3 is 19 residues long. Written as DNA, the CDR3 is TGTGCAAGTCGCTTAGCGCCCCGAGAGTGCAGAAGAGGCCAAGAGACCCAGTACTTC. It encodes CASRLAPRECRRGQETQYF.

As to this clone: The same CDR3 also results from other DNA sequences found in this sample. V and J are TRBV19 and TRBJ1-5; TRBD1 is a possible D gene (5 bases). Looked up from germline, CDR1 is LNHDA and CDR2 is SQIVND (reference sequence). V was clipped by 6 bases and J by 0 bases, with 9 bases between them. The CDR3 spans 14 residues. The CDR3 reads CASSDSGSNQPQHF. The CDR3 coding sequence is TGTGCCAGTAGCGACAGCGGTAGCAATCAGCCCCAGCATTTT.

DNA of the CDR3: TGTGCCGGGACCCCGGCAAGGGAAGGCGAAAAACTGTTTTTT. It codes for CAGTPAREGEKLFF. This chain uses TRBV2 with TRBJ1-4, with TRBD1 as a possible D gene (5 bases). Germline-derived CDR1 and CDR2 are SNHLY and FYNNEI. The CDR3 extends over 14 amino acids. Trimming removed 11 bases from V and 8 bases from J, with 21 bases in between. Full variable domain (missing parts from reference TRBV2 and TRBJ1-4): EPEVTQTPSHQVTQMGQEVILRCVPISNHLYFYWYRQILGQKVEFLVSFYNNEISEKSEIFDDQFSVERPDGSNFTLKIRSTKLEDSAMYFCAGTPAREGEKLFFGSGTQLSVL.

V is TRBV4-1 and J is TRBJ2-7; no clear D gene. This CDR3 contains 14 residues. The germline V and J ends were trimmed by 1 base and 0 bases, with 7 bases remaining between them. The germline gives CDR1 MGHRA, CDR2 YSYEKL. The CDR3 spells CASSQVGISYEQYF. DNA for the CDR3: TGCGCCAGCAGCCAAGTAGGCATCTCCTACGAGCAGTACTTC.

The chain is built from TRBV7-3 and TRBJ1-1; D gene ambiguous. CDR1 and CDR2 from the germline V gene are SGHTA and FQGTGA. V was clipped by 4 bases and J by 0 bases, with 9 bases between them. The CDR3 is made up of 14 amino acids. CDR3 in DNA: TGTGCCAGCAGCTCGTGGACGGTGAACACTGAAGCTTTCTTT. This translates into CASSSWTVNTEAFF.

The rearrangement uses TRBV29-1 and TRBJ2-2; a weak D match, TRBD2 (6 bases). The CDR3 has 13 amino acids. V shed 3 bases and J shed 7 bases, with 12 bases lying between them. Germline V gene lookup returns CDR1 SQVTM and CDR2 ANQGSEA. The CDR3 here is CSVETPGLGELFF. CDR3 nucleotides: TGCAGCGTTGAGACTCCGGGACTCGGGGAGCTGTTTTTT.

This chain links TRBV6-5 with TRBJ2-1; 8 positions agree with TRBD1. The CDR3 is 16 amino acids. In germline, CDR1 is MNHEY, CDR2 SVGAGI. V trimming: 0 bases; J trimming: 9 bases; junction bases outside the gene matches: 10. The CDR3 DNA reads TGTGCCAGCAGTTACTCTGGGCAGGGGGCGTACGGTGAGCAGTTCTTC. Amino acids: CASSYSGQGAYGEQFF.

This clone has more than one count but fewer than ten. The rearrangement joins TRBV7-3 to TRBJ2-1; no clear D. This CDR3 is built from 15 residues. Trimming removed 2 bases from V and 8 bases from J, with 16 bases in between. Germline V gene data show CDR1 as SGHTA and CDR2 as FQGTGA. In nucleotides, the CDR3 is TGTGCCAGCAGCTTACTCGTGGACGTTAAGGATGAGCAGTTCTTC. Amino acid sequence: CASSLLVDVKDEQFF.

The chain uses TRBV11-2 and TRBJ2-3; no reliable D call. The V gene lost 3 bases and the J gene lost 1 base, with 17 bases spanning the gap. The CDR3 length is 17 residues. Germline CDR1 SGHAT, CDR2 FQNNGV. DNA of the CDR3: TGTGCCAGCAGCTTTAATCAAGTTTCGTCGCGCACAGATACGCAGTATTTT. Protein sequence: CASSFNQVSSRTDTQYF. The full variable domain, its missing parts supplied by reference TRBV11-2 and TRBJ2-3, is EAGVAQSPRYKIIEKRQSVAFWCNPISGHATLYWYQQILGQGPKLLIQFQNNGVVDDSQLPKDRFSAERLKGVDSTLKIQPAKLEDSAVYLCASSFNQVSSRTDTQYFGPGTRLTVL.

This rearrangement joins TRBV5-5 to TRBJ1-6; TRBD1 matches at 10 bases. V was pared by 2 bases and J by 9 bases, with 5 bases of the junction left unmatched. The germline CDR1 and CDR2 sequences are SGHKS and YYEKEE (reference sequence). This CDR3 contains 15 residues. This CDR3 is CASSFQDRGLSPLHF. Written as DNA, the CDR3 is TGTGCCAGCAGCTTCCAAGACAGGGGGCTTTCACCCCTCCACTTT.

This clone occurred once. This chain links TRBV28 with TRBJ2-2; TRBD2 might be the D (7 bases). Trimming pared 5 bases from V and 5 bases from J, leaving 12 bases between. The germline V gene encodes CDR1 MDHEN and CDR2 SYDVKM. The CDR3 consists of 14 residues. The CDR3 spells CASSRGAGTGELFF. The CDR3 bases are TGTGCCAGCAGTCGGGGGGCGGGGACCGGGGAGCTGTTTTTT. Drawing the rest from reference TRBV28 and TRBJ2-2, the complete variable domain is DVKVTQSSRYLVKRTGEKVFLECVQDMDHENMFWYRQDPGLGLRLIYFSYDVKMKEKGDIPEGYSVSREKKERFSLILESASTNQTSMYLCASSRGAGTGELFFGEGSRLTVL.

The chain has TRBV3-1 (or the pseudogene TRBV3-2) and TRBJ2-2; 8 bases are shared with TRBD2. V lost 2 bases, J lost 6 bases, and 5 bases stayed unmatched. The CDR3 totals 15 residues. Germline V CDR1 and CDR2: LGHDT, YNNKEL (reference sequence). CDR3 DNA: TGTGCCAGCAGCCAAACGGGGGGGCCGTCCGGGGAGCTGTTTTTT. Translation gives CASSQTGGPSGELFF.

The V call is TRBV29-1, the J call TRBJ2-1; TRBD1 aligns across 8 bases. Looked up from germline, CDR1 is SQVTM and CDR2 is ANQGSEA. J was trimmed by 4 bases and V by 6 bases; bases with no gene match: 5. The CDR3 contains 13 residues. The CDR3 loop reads CSVGTGAYNEQFF. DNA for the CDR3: TGCAGCGTAGGGACAGGAGCGTACAATGAGCAGTTCTTC.

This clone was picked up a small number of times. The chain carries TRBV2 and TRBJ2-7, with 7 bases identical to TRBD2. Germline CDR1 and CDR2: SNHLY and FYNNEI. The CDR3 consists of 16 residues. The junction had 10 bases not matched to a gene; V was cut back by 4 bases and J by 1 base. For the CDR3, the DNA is TGTGCCAGCAGTGTGGGGAGGGAAAAATGGTCCTACGAGCAGTACTTC. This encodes CASSVGREKWSYEQYF.

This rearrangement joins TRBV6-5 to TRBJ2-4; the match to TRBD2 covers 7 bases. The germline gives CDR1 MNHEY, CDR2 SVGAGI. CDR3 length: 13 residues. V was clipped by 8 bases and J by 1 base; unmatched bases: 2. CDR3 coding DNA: TGTGCCAGCTCAGCGGGGGCCAAAAACATTCAGTACTTC. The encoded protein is CASSAGAKNIQYF.

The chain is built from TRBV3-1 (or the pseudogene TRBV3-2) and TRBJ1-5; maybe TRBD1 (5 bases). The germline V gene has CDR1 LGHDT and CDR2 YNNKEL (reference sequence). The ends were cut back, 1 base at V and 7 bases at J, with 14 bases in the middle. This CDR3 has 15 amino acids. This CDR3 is CASSQVAEEGQPQHF. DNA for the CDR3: TGTGCCAGCAGCCAAGTTGCCGAGGAGGGGCAGCCCCAGCATTTT.

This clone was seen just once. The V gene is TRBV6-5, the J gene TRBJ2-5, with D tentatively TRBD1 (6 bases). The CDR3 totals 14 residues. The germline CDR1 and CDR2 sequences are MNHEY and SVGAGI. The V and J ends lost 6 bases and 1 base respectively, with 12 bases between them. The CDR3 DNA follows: TGTGCCAGCAGGAACACAGGGAGCCAAGAGACCCAGTACTTC. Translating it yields CASRNTGSQETQYF.

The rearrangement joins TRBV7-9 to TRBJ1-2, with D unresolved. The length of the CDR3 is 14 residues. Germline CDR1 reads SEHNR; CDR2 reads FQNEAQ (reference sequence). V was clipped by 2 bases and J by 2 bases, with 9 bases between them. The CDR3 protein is CASSLLEGNYGYTF. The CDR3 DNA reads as TGTGCCAGCAGCTTACTCGAGGGCAACTATGGCTACACCTTC.

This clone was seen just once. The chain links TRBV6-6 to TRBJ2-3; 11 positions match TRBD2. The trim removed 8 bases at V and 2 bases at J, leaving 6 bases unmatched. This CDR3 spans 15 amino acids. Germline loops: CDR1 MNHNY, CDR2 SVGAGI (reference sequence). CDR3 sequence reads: CASGTTSGVTDTQYF. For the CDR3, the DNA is TGTGCCAGCGGAACGACTAGCGGGGTCACAGATACGCAGTATTTT.

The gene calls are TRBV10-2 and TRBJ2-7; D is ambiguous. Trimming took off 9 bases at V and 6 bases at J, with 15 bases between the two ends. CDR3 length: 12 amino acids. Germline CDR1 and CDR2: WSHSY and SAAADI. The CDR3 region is CARGGVGREQYF. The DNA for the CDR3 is TGCGCCAGAGGTGGGGTGGGTCGCGAGCAGTACTTC.

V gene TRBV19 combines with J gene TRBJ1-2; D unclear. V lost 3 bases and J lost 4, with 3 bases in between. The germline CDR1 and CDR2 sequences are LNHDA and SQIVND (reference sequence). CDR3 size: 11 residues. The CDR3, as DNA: TGTGCCAGTAGTATGGGCTATGGCTACACCTTC. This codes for CASSMGYGYTF.

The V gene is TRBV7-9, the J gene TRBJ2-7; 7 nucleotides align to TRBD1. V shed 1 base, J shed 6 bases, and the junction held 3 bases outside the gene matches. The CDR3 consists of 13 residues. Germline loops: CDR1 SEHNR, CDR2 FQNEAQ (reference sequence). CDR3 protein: CASSLEGAGEQYF. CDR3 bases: TGTGCCAGCAGCTTAGAGGGGGCGGGCGAGCAGTACTTC.